This T cell receptor beta chain is drawn from a study of blood T cell repertoires in COVID-19. The data were produced by immunoSEQ multiplex PCR, yet TCRdb's version contains in-frame clones alone and is incomplete. In the table there are about 260,000 clones, 85% to 95% of which are singletons. This CDR3 contains 14 residues. Per the germline V gene, CDR1 is SEHNR and CDR2 is FQNEAQ (reference sequence). Trimming shortened V by 3 bases and J by 7 bases, and 15 bases separated the two germline ends. Across about two dozen US areas, participants ranged in age from roughly 18 to 95 years. This receptor was identified in a man aged 35 to 55 who had been exposed to COVID-19. The source material was PBMCs or T cells enriched from blood (not recorded which). The chain couples TRBV7-9 to TRBJ1-2; no clear D gene. CDR3 in amino acids: CASSLGSLIGGYTF. The CDR3 nucleotides read TGTGCCAGCAGCTTGGGCAGCTTAATAGGTGGCTACACCTTC. The complete variable domain, with remaining parts taken from reference TRBV7-9 and TRBJ1-2, reads DTGVSQNPRHKITKRGQNVTFRCDPISEHNRLYWYRQTLGQGPEFLTYFQNEAQLEKSRLLSDRFSAERPKGSFSTLEIQRTEQGDSAMYLCASSLGSLIGGYTFGSGTRLTVV.